This T cell receptor (beta chain) stems from a study of shared clonotypes between healthy human individuals. Trimming cost V 5 bases and J 3 bases; bases outside gene matches: 4. The length of the CDR3 is 15 residues. Germline V gene sequence: CDR1 SGHKS, CDR2 YYEKEE (reference sequence). The deep-level immunoSEQ assay was used. Each subset's genomic DNA was split evenly across several immunoSEQ plates. Roughly 30,000 T cell genomes, or roughly 300 ng DNA, went into replicate PCRs of unsorted PBMC. Clones were read by immunoSEQ multiplex PCR, and TCRdb kept only the in-frame ones, dropping some. Seen here are about 470,000 clones, around 79% observed once, and the top ten hold around 13%.

The specimen was PBMCs. This receptor was taken from a woman aged 40 to 50 in good health. Some clones in this sample may be carry-over from other donors' samples. This chain joins TRBV5-5 and TRBJ2-1, with 11 positions matching TRBD2. Here the CDR3 DNA reads TGTGCCAGCAGACTAGCGGGAGCCAACTACAATGAGCAGTTCTTC. It encodes CASRLAGANYNEQFF.